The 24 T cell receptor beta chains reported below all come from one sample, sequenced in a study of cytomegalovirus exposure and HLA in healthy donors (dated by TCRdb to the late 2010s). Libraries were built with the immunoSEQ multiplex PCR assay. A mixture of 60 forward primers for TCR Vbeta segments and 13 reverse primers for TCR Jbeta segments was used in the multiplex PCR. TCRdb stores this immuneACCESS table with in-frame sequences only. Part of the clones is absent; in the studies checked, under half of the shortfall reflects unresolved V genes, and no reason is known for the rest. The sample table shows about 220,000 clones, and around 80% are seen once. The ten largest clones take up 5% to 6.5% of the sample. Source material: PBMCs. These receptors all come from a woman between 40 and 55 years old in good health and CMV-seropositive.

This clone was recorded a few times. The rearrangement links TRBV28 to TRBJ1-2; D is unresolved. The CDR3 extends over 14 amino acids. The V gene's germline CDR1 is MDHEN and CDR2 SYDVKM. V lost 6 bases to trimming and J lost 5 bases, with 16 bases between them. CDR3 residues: CASSPAPGNYGYTF. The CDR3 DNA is TGTGCCAGCAGCCCGGCACCGGGAAATTATGGCTACACCTTC.

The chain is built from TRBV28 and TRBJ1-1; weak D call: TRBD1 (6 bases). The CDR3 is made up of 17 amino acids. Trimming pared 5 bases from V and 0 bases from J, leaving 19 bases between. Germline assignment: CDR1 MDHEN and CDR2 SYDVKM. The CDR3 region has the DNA TGTGCCAGCAGTCCGCCTGACAGGCGCGTCATGAACACTGAAGCTTTCTTT. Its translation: CASSPPDRRVMNTEAFF.

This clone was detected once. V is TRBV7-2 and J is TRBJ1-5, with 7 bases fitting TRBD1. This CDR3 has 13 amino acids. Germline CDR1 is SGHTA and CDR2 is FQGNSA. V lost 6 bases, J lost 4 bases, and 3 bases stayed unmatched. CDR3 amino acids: CASRWDSNQPQHF. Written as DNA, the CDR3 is TGTGCCAGCAGATGGGACAGTAATCAGCCCCAGCATTTT.

In DNA, the CDR3 is TGCGCCAGCAGCTTGGCCAGGTTGAGCTCAGATACGCAGTATTTT. This sequence encodes CASSLARLSSDTQYF. The chain combines TRBV5-1 with TRBJ2-3; D gene ambiguous. Trimming removed 0 bases at V and 4 bases at J, with 12 bases between. This CDR3 comprises 15 residues. Germline-derived CDR1 and CDR2 are SGHRS and YFSETQ.

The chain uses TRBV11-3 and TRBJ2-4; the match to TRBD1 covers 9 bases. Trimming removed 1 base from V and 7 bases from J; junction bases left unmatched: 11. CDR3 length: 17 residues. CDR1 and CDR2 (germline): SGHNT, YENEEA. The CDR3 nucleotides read TGTGCCAGCAGCTTAGGGGACCGGGACAGGGTAAGGAACATTCAGTACTTC. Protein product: CASSLGDRDRVRNIQYF.

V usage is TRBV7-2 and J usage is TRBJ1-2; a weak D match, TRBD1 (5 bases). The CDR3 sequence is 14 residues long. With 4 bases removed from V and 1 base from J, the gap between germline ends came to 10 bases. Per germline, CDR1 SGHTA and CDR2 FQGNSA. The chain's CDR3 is CASSSDTLNYGYTF. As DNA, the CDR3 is TGTGCCAGCAGCTCGGACACCCTTAACTATGGCTACACCTTC.

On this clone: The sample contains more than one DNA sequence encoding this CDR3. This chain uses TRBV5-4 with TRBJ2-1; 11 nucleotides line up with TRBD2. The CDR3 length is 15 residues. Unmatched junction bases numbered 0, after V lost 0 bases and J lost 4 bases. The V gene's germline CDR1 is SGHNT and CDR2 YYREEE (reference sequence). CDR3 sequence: CASSLGLAGYNEQFF. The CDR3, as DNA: TGTGCCAGCAGCTTGGGACTAGCGGGGTACAATGAGCAGTTCTTC.

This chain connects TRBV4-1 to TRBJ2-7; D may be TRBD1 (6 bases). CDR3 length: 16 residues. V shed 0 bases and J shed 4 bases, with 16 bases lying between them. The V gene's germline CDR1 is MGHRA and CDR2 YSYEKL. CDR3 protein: CASSQDSGRGFYEQYF. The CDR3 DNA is TGCGCCAGCAGCCAAGATTCGGGCAGGGGCTTTTACGAGCAGTACTTC.

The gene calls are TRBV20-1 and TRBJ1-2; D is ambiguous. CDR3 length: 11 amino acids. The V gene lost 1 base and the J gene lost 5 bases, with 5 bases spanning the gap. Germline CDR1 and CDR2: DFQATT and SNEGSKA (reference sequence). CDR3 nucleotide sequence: TGCAGTGCTAGAGTCCCGTATGGCTACACCTTC. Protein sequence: CSARVPYGYTF.

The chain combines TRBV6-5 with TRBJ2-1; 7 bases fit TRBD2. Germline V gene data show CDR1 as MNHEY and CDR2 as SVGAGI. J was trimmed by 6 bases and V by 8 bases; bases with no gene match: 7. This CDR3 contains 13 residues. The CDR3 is CASRRGRANEQFF. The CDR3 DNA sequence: TGTGCCAGCCGACGGGGGAGGGCCAATGAGCAGTTCTTC.

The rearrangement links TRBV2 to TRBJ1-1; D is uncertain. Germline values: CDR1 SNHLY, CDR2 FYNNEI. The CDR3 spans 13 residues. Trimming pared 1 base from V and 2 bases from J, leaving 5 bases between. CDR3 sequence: CASSEELNTEAFF. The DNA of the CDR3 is TGTGCCAGCAGTGAAGAACTTAACACTGAAGCTTTCTTT.

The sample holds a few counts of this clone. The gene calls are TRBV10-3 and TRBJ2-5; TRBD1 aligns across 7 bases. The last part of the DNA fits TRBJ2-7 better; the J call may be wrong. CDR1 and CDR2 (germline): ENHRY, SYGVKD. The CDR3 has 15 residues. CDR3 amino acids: CAISESSRGKYEQYF. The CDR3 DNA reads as TGTGCCATCAGTGAGTCGAGCAGGGGGAAATACGAGCAGTACTTC.

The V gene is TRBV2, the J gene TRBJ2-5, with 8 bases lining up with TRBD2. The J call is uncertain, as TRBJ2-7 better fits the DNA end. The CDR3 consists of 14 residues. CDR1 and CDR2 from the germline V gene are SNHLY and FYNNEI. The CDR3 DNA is TGTGCCAGCAGGACCAGCGGGGGTTCCTACGAGCAGTACTTC. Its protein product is CASRTSGGSYEQYF.

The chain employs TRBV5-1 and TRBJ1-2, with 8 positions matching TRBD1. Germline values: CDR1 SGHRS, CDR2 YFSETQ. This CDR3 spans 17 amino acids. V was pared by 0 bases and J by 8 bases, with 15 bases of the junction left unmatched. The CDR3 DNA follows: TGCGCCAGCAGCTTGGCCTCTGGAGGGCAGGGGGCTAGAGGCTACACCTTC. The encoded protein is CASSLASGGQGARGYTF.

The CDR3 protein is CAIRGQTGGTYEQYF. CDR3 nucleotide sequence: TGTGCCATCAGGGGACAGACAGGGGGCACCTACGAGCAGTACTTC. The J gene is TRBJ2-7, the V gene TRBV10-3; TRBD1 matches at 10 bases. The CDR3 spans 15 residues. V shed 6 bases and J 2 bases; nucleotides not matched to a gene: 7. Germline-derived CDR1 and CDR2 are ENHRY and SYGVKD.

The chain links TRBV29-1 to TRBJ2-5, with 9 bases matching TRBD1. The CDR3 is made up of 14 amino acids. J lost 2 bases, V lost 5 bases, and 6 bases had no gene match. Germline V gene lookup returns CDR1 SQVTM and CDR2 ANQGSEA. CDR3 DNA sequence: TGCAGCGTTCCCGGACAGGGGCTACAAGAGACCCAGTACTTC. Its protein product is CSVPGQGLQETQYF.

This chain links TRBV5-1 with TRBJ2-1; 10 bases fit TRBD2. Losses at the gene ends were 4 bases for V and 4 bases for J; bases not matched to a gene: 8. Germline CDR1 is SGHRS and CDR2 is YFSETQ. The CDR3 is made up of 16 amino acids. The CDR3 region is CASSPSATSGYNEQFF. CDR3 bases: TGCGCCAGCAGCCCCTCGGCGACTAGCGGGTACAATGAGCAGTTCTTC.

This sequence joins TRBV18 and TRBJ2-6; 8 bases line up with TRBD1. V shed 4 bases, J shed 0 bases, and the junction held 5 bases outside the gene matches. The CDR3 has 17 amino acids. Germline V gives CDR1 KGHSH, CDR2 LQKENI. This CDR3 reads CASSRDRIYSGANVLTF. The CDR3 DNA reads TGTGCCAGCTCACGGGACAGGATCTACTCTGGGGCCAACGTCCTGACTTTC. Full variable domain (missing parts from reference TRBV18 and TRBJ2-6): NAGVMQNPRHLVRRRGQEARLRCSPMKGHSHVYWYRQLPEEGLKFMVYLQKENIIDESGMPKERFSAEFPKEGPSILRIQQVVRGDSAAYFCASSRDRIYSGANVLTFGAGSRLTVL.

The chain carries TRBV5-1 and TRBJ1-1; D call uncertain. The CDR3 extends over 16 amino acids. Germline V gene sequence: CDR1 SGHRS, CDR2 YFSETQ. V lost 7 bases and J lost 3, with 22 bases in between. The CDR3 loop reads CASAPNAGVTDTEAFF. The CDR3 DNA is TGCGCCAGCGCCCCTAACGCCGGGGTTACGGACACTGAAGCTTTCTTT.

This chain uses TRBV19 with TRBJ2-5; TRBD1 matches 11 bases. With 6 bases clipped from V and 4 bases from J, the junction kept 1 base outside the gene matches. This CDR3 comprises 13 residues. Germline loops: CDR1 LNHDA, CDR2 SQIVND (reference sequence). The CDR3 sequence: CASRGQGGETQYF. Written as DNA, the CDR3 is TGTGCCAGTAGGGGACAGGGGGGAGAGACCCAGTACTTC.

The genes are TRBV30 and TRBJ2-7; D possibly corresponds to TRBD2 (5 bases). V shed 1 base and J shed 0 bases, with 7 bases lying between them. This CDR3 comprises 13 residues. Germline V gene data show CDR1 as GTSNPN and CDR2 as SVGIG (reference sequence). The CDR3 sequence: CAWSDGVSYEQYF. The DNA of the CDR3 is TGTGCCTGGAGTGACGGGGTCTCCTACGAGCAGTACTTC.

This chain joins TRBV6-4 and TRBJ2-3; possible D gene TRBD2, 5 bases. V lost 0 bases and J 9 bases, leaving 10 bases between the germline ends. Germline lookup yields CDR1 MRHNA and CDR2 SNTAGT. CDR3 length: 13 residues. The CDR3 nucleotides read TGTGCCAGCAGTGACTCCTCTAGAGGGACGCAGTATTTT. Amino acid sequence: CASSDSSRGTQYF.

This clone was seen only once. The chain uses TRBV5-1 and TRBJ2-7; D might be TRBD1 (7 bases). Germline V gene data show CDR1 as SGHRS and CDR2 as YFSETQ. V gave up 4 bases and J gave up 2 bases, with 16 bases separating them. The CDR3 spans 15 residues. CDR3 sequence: CASSTPGGMAYEQYF. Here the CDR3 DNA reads TGCGCCAGCAGCACGCCAGGGGGGATGGCCTACGAGCAGTACTTC.

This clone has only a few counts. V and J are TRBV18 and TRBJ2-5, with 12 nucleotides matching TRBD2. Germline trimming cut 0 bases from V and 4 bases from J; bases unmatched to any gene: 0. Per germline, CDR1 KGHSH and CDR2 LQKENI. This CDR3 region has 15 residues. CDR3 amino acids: CASSPPTSGRETQYF. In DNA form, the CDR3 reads TGTGCCAGCTCACCACCGACTAGCGGGAGAGAGACCCAGTACTTC.